These 32 T cell receptor beta chains were all obtained from the same sample, sequenced in a study of shared clonotypes between healthy human individuals. TCRdb keeps only in-frame clones here, not all; method: immunoSEQ multiplex PCR. The table records some 2.4 million clones, over 85% of them present only once. Sequenced material: naive CD4+ T cells from PBMCs. Subset defined: CD45RA+ positively selected. Source of these receptors: a man aged 18 to 29 in good health. Some clones in this sample may be carry-over from other donors' samples.

The rearrangement joins TRBV30 to TRBJ2-5, with 8 bases matching TRBD1. Germline CDR1 is GTSNPN and CDR2 is SVGIG (reference sequence). J was trimmed by 5 bases and V by 4 bases; bases with no gene match: 6. This CDR3 region has 13 residues. CDR3 sequence (DNA): TGTGCCTGGAACAGGGGGGTAAGGGAGACCCAGTACTTC. Amino acid sequence: CAWNRGVRETQYF.

This clone was seen a single time. This chain uses TRBV19 with TRBJ2-7, with 7 nucleotides matching TRBD1. The length of the CDR3 is 16 residues. Per the germline V gene, CDR1 is LNHDA and CDR2 is SQIVND (reference sequence). The trim removed 4 bases at V and 2 bases at J, leaving 11 bases unmatched. CDR3 sequence reads: CASSRTGAPSAYEQYF. CDR3 coding DNA: TGTGCCAGTAGTAGAACAGGGGCCCCCTCGGCCTACGAGCAGTACTTC.

The chain is built from TRBV7-2 and TRBJ1-2; possible D gene TRBD1, 6 bases. Germline V CDR1 and CDR2: SGHTA, FQGNSA. Trimming removed 5 bases from V and 8 bases from J, with 12 bases in between. The CDR3 extends over 12 amino acids. CDR3 loop: CASSPGTSGYTF. The CDR3 region has the DNA TGTGCCAGCAGCCCAGGGACATCGGGCTACACCTTC.

On this clone: An end of the junction does not agree with germline; a read error may underlie this. The chain carries TRBV6-1 and TRBJ2-7; 7 bases match TRBD1. The germline CDR1 and CDR2 sequences are MNHNS and SASEGT. This CDR3 region has 14 residues. The CDR3, as DNA: TGTGCCAGCAGTGCGGGACAGAACCTCTACGGGCAGTACTTC. Its protein product is CASSAGQNLYGQYF.

CDR3 amino acids: CASSLKGQTEAFF. For the CDR3, the DNA is TGTGCCAGCAGCTTAAAGGGGCAGACTGAAGCTTTCTTT. The J gene is TRBJ1-1, the V gene TRBV7-9; D is perhaps TRBD1 (5 bases). The CDR3 runs to 13 residues. Germline V CDR1 and CDR2: SEHNR, FQNEAQ (reference sequence). Trimming left V 2 bases short and J 5 bases short, with 9 bases between. The full variable domain, in which reference TRBV7-9 and TRBJ1-1 provide the parts outside the CDR3, is DTGVSQNPRHKITKRGQNVTFRCDPISEHNRLYWYRQTLGQGPEFLTYFQNEAQLEKSRLLSDRFSAERPKGSFSTLEIQRTEQGDSAMYLCASSLKGQTEAFFGQGTRLTVV.

V is TRBV11-2 and J is TRBJ2-2; 7 bases align to TRBD1. The V gene's germline CDR1 is SGHAT and CDR2 FQNNGV. This CDR3 spans 15 amino acids. The V and J ends lost 6 bases and 2 bases, in that order; junction bases with no gene match: 6. CDR3 nucleotides: TGTGCCAGCAGACTGGACAGGTTTAACACCGGGGAGCTGTTTTTT. Protein sequence: CASRLDRFNTGELFF.

CDR3 sequence (DNA): TGTGCCAGCTGTGAACTTACGGGACTAGCAAGCGGGGAGCTGTTTTTT. Translated, it gives CASCELTGLASGELFF. This chain joins TRBV27 and TRBJ2-2; TRBD2 aligns across 9 bases. The CDR3 has 16 amino acids. Germline assignment: CDR1 MNHEY and CDR2 SMNVEV (reference sequence). V shed 8 bases and J 7 bases; nucleotides not matched to a gene: 14.

This chain uses TRBV5-5 with TRBJ2-7; 9 bases line up with TRBD1. In germline, CDR1 is SGHKS, CDR2 YYEKEE (reference sequence). The CDR3 has 15 amino acids. V lost 2 bases and J lost 4; bases outside the gene matches: 7. CDR3 amino acids: CASSFGTGRLYEQYF. The DNA for the CDR3 is TGTGCCAGCAGCTTTGGGACAGGGAGGTTGTACGAGCAGTACTTC. Full variable domain (remainder filled in from reference TRBV5-5 and TRBJ2-7): DAGVTQSPTHLIKTRGQQVTLRCSPISGHKSVSWYQQVLGQGPQFIFQYYEKEERGRGNFPDRFSARQFPNYSSELNVNALLLGDSALYLCASSFGTGRLYEQYFGPGTRLTVT.

This chain uses TRBV28 with TRBJ1-1; D perhaps matches TRBD1 (6 bases). Germline V CDR1 and CDR2: MDHEN, SYDVKM. V was clipped by 2 bases and J by 7 bases, with 11 bases between them. CDR3 length equals 13 residues. The CDR3 spells CASSLAGAREAFF. The CDR3, as DNA: TGTGCCAGCAGTTTAGCAGGGGCTCGTGAAGCTTTCTTT.

The chain carries TRBV2 and TRBJ2-2; D gene unclear. CDR3 size: 13 residues. The V gene lost 5 bases and the J gene lost 7 bases, with 11 bases spanning the gap. Germline CDR1 reads SNHLY; CDR2 reads FYNNEI. Written as DNA, the CDR3 is TGTGCCAGCAGTACGAAAAGGGACGGGGAGCTGTTTTTT. It specifies CASSTKRDGELFF.

The chain links TRBV10-2 to TRBJ1-6; tentative D call: TRBD1 (5 bases). Trimming stripped 6 bases from V and 7 bases from J, with 13 bases between. The CDR3 sequence is 14 residues long. Germline V lookup: CDR1 WSHSY, CDR2 SAAADI. CDR3 amino acids: CASSRQGLNSPLHF. CDR3 bases: TGCGCCAGCAGCAGGCAGGGTTTGAATTCACCCCTCCACTTT.

The chain links TRBV2 to TRBJ2-1, with 11 bases identical to TRBD1. This CDR3 comprises 15 residues. V shed 4 bases and J 9 bases; nucleotides not matched to a gene: 8. Germline CDR1 and CDR2: SNHLY and FYNNEI. The CDR3, as DNA: TGTGCCAGCAGTGGAGTAGGACAGGGGGCGGTTGAGCAGTTCTTC. It translates to CASSGVGQGAVEQFF.

The rearrangement joins TRBV19 to TRBJ1-6, with no clear D. Germline V lookup: CDR1 LNHDA, CDR2 SQIVND (reference sequence). This CDR3 has 14 amino acids. Trimming removed 2 bases from V and 9 bases from J, with 11 bases in between. The CDR3 reads CASSISVGVSPLHF. The CDR3 DNA reads TGTGCCAGTAGTATATCAGTGGGAGTTTCACCCCTCCACTTT.

This clone was seen only once. A read error may produce the germline difference seen at one junction end. The V call is TRBV4-1, the J call TRBJ1-1, with 10 bases that match TRBD1. Germline assignment: CDR1 MGHRA and CDR2 YSYEKL. CDR3 length: 18 residues. DNA for the CDR3: TGCGCCAGCAGCCACCACCCTCTAAGGACAGGGGGGAACTCTGAAGCTTTCTTT. Protein sequence: CASSHHPLRTGGNSEAFF.

This chain joins TRBV5-4 and TRBJ1-1, with 8 bases matching TRBD1. Unmatched junction bases numbered 6, after V lost 4 bases and J lost 1 base. CDR3 length equals 15 residues. Germline CDR1 reads SGHNT; CDR2 reads YYREEE (reference sequence). CDR3 DNA sequence: TGTGCCAGCAGCAGCCCGGGACAGGCGAACACTGAAGCTTTCTTT. It encodes CASSSPGQANTEAFF.

The gene calls are TRBV4-1 and TRBJ1-1; D remains ambiguous. With 3 bases removed from V and 0 bases from J, the gap between germline ends came to 11 bases. This CDR3 is built from 15 residues. Germline assignment: CDR1 MGHRA and CDR2 YSYEKL. The CDR3, as DNA: TGCGCCAGCAGCCAGTGGGGTGGGCTGAACACTGAAGCTTTCTTT. Translated, it gives CASSQWGGLNTEAFF.

This clone was seen a few times. The chain recombines TRBV30 with TRBJ1-1, with D possibly being TRBD1 (5 bases). Germline loops: CDR1 GTSNPN, CDR2 SVGIG (reference sequence). The CDR3 consists of 15 residues. Trimming stripped 5 bases from V and 1 base from J, with 17 bases between. DNA for the CDR3: TGTGCCTGGTCCCTAAGGGGCGTCAAGAACACTGAAGCTTTCTTT. Translation: CAWSLRGVKNTEAFF.

J is TRBJ1-2 and V is TRBV5-1; maybe TRBD1 (5 bases). This CDR3 has 14 residues. Germline CDR1 SGHRS, CDR2 YFSETQ. The germline V and J ends were trimmed by 0 bases and 8 bases, with 14 bases remaining between them. In DNA, the CDR3 is TGCGCCAGCAGCTTGGTAGGGCAGGGCGGCGGCTACACCTTC. Protein product: CASSLVGQGGGYTF.

The chain uses TRBV5-6 and TRBJ2-2; D is possibly TRBD1 (6 bases). The V gene's germline CDR1 is SGHDT and CDR2 YYEEEE. The CDR3 is 15 residues long. Deletions cut 3 bases from V and 1 base from J, with 10 bases between. CDR3 DNA: TGTGCCAGCAGCTCCGGGACACGGAACACCGGGGAGCTGTTTTTT. It encodes CASSSGTRNTGELFF.

The chain recombines TRBV5-1 with TRBJ2-3, with TRBD1 matching 8 bases. The junction had 4 bases not matched to a gene; V was cut back by 2 bases and J by 2 bases. CDR1 and CDR2 from the germline V gene are SGHRS and YFSETQ. The CDR3 has 15 residues. The CDR3 DNA reads TGCGCCAGCAGCTTTACAGGGGGGCCCACAGATACGCAGTATTTT. It yields the protein CASSFTGGPTDTQYF.

The J gene is TRBJ2-5, the V gene TRBV7-9; TRBD2 agrees at 10 bases. The V segment lost 3 bases and the J segment 5 bases; nucleotides outside the gene matches: 6. The CDR3 runs to 15 residues. Germline V gene lookup returns CDR1 SEHNR and CDR2 FQNEAQ (reference sequence). The CDR3 region is CASSLLRAGGETQYF. Here the CDR3 DNA reads TGTGCCAGCAGCTTGTTAAGAGCGGGAGGGGAGACCCAGTACTTC.

V is TRBV15 and J is TRBJ2-1; TRBD2 aligns across 11 bases. This CDR3 spans 13 amino acids. V lost 6 bases, J lost 10 bases, and 5 bases stayed unmatched. The germline gives CDR1 LNHNV, CDR2 YYDKDF (reference sequence). CDR3 residues: CATRTSGMGEQFF. The CDR3 coding sequence is TGTGCCACCAGGACTAGCGGGATGGGGGAGCAGTTCTTC. The full variable domain, completed using reference TRBV15 and TRBJ2-1, is DAMVIQNPRYQVTQFGKPVTLSCSQTLNHNVMYWYQQKSSQAPKLLFHYYDKDFNNEADTPDNFQSRRPNTSFCFLDIRSPGLGDTAMYLCATRTSGMGEQFFGPGTRLTVL.

In nucleotides, the CDR3 is TGTGCCAGCAGTACACCGGGACAGGGGGGTGGCTACACCTTC. Encoded protein: CASSTPGQGGGYTF. V and J are TRBV2 and TRBJ1-2; 11 positions agree with TRBD1. The germline CDR1 and CDR2 sequences are SNHLY and FYNNEI. The trim removed 5 bases at V and 7 bases at J, leaving 6 bases unmatched. The CDR3 covers 14 residues.

As concerns this clone: The sample has other DNA sequences that encode this CDR3 too. The chain has TRBV5-1 and TRBJ2-3; 11 bases agree with TRBD2. CDR1 is SGHRS, CDR2 YFSETQ, per germline. V lost 7 bases and J lost 4; bases outside the gene matches: 5. The CDR3 length is 14 residues. DNA for the CDR3: TGCGCCAGCTCCCGGGGACTAGCGGCAGATACGCAGTATTTT. Its translation is CASSRGLAADTQYF.

The chain joins TRBV28 to TRBJ1-3; D may be TRBD1 (5 bases). V was pared by 6 bases and J by 5 bases, with 14 bases between. CDR3 length: 14 residues. In germline, CDR1 is MDHEN, CDR2 SYDVKM. The CDR3 region has the DNA TGTGCCAGCAGGATGGACACAGCTAGAAACACCATATATTTT. It yields the protein CASRMDTARNTIYF.

This clone was counted a single time. The rearrangement links TRBV11-2 to TRBJ1-1; 9 bases are shared with TRBD1. From germline, CDR1 is SGHAT and CDR2 FQNNGV. There are 17 residues in the CDR3. V lost 2 bases, J lost 6 bases, and 13 bases stayed unmatched. Written as DNA, the CDR3 is TGTGCCAGCAGCTTAAGTCCCGGGACAGGGATCGGCGCTGAAGCTTTCTTT. Translation gives CASSLSPGTGIGAEAFF.

This chain connects TRBV7-3 to TRBJ2-3; tentative D call: TRBD2 (5 bases). Trimming left V 5 bases short and J 1 base short, with 10 bases between. Per the germline V gene, CDR1 is SGHTA and CDR2 is FQGTGA. This CDR3 is 14 amino acids long. CDR3 nucleotides: TGTGCCAGCAGCAATAACGGGGGCACAGATACGCAGTATTTT. Protein product: CASSNNGGTDTQYF. Drawing the rest from reference TRBV7-3 and TRBJ2-3, the complete variable domain is GAGVSQTPSNKVTEKGKYVELRCDPISGHTALYWYRQSLGQGPEFLIYFQGTGAADDSGLPNDRFFAVRPEGSVSTLKIQRTERGDSAVYLCASSNNGGTDTQYFGPGTRLTVL.

The chain is built from TRBV7-3 and TRBJ2-2; perhaps TRBD2 as D (6 bases). Trimming pared 4 bases from V and 1 base from J, leaving 13 bases between. The CDR3 totals 16 residues. Germline lookup yields CDR1 SGHTA and CDR2 FQGTGA. The CDR3 DNA sequence: TGTGCCAGCAGCTCCCTGGGCGGGGAGAACACCGGGGAGCTGTTTTTT. It translates to CASSSLGGENTGELFF. The complete variable domain, with remaining parts taken from reference TRBV7-3 and TRBJ2-2, reads GAGVSQTPSNKVTEKGKYVELRCDPISGHTALYWYRQSLGQGPEFLIYFQGTGAADDSGLPNDRFFAVRPEGSVSTLKIQRTERGDSAVYLCASSSLGGENTGELFFGEGSRLTVL.

The V gene is TRBV7-7, the J gene TRBJ2-7, with a possible D match to TRBD2 (5 bases). V lost 5 bases to trimming and J lost 0 bases, with 14 bases between them. The CDR3 totals 15 residues. The V gene's germline CDR1 is SSHAT and CDR2 FNYEAQ (reference sequence). The CDR3 reads CASSPRGPSSYEQYF. CDR3 DNA: TGTGCCAGCAGCCCGCGCGGGCCGAGCTCCTACGAGCAGTACTTC.

This chain connects TRBV7-9 to TRBJ2-7; D is ambiguous. V was shortened by 5 bases and J by 3 bases, with 5 bases between the two germline ends. The germline CDR1 and CDR2 sequences are SEHNR and FQNEAQ (reference sequence). CDR3 length: 11 amino acids. CDR3 bases: TGTGCCAGCAGCGCGTACTACGAGCAGTACTTC. It is translated as CASSAYYEQYF.

The J gene is TRBJ2-2, the V gene TRBV28; D unclear. Germline V CDR1 and CDR2: MDHEN, SYDVKM. V lost 1 base, J lost 4 bases, and 10 bases lay in between. The CDR3 is made up of 15 amino acids. CDR3 DNA: TGTGCCAGCAGTTTATCTCTCGAGGTCACCGGGGAGCTGTTTTTT. As protein: CASSLSLEVTGELFF.

This clone is a singleton in its sample. The rearrangement links TRBV30 to TRBJ2-7, with 14 bases identical to TRBD2. CDR1 is GTSNPN, CDR2 SVGIG, per germline (reference sequence). The CDR3 has 15 amino acids. V lost 2 bases, J lost 3 bases, and 3 bases stayed unmatched. CDR3 nucleotides: TGTGCCTGGAGTACCGGGACTAGCGGGGGCTACGAGCAGTACTTC. Protein sequence: CAWSTGTSGGYEQYF.